The 5 T cell receptor beta chains below all came from one sample that was sequenced in a study of control samples from healthy donors and cancer patients (dated by TCRdb to the early 2020s). The library was obtained by the immunoSEQ multiplex PCR assay. The clones in this table, taken by TCRdb from immuneACCESS, are in-frame only. Not every clone is retained; where verified, under half of the shortfall comes from an unresolved V gene, and the cause of the rest is unknown. In this sample the table shows around 120,000 clones, more than 75% of which occur a single time. The ten largest clones represent roughly 2.8% of the sample. The sequenced sample was blood. The receptor set was obtained from a man aged 60-69 years in good health.

This chain joins TRBV5-1 and TRBJ1-1; 8 bases fit TRBD1. Unmatched junction bases numbered 6, after V lost 1 base and J lost 4 bases. The CDR3 runs 15 residues. Germline CDR1 SGHRS, CDR2 YFSETQ. CDR3: CASSLTLTGGTEAFF. CDR3 nucleotides: TGCGCCAGCAGCTTGACCTTAACAGGGGGCACTGAAGCTTTCTTT.

The V call is TRBV19, the J call TRBJ1-6; no clear D gene. The germline CDR1 and CDR2 sequences are LNHDA and SQIVND (reference sequence). The CDR3 covers 13 residues. V gave up 8 bases and J gave up 8 bases, with 13 bases separating them. Here the CDR3 reads CASQTTDDSPLHF. In DNA form, the CDR3 reads TGTGCCAGTCAGACAACGGATGATTCACCCCTCCACTTT. The whole variable domain, filled in from reference TRBV19 and TRBJ1-6, reads DGGITQSPKYLFRKEGQNVTLSCEQNLNHDAMYWYRQDPGQGLRLIYYSQIVNDFQKGDIAEGYSVSREKKESFPLTVTSAQKNPTAFYLCASQTTDDSPLHFGNGTRLTVT.

The rearrangement joins TRBV10-3 to TRBJ1-3; tentative D call: TRBD1 (5 bases). The CDR3 has 14 residues. Germline CDR1 is ENHRY and CDR2 is SYGVKD. V lost 10 bases, J lost 2 bases, and 15 bases lay in between. In nucleotides, the CDR3 is TGTGCCACCTCTGAAGGGACGACTGGAAACACCATATATTTT. Residues: CATSEGTTGNTIYF.

CDR3: CASSLGGTGDEKLFF. The DNA for the CDR3 is TGTGCCAGCAGTTTGGGAGGGACAGGGGATGAAAAACTGTTTTTT. The V and J genes are TRBV28 and TRBJ1-4; 10 bases are a match to TRBD1. CDR1 MDHEN and CDR2 SYDVKM come from the germline V gene. Losses at the gene ends were 3 bases for V and 6 bases for J; bases not matched to a gene: 4. This CDR3 is 15 amino acids long.

J is TRBJ1-1 and V is TRBV19; D may be TRBD1 (6 bases). The CDR3 loop spans 14 amino acids. Germline CDR1 reads LNHDA; CDR2 reads SQIVND (reference sequence). The germline V and J ends were trimmed by 10 bases and 7 bases, with 22 bases remaining between them. CDR3 nucleotide sequence: TGTGCCACGCACCCGCTTGGGGGGCGCTTTGAAGCTTTCTTT. Translation gives CATHPLGGRFEAFF.